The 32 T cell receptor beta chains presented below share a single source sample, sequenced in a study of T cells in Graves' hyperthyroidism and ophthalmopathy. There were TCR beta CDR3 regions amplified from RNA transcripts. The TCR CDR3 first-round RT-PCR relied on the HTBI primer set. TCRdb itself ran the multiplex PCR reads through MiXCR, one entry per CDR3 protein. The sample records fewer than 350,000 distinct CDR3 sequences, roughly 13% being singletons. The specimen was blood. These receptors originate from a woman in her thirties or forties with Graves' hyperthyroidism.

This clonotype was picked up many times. CDR3 in amino acids: CASSVGGSNQPQHF. DNA of the CDR3: TGTGCCAGCAGCGTCGGGGGGAGCAATCAGCCCCAGCATTTT. This chain connects TRBV9 to TRBJ1-5, with D maybe TRBD1 (5 bases). This CDR3 has 14 residues. Trimming removed 2 bases at V and 1 base at J, with 7 bases between. CDR1 is SGDLS and CDR2 is YYNGEE in the germline V gene.

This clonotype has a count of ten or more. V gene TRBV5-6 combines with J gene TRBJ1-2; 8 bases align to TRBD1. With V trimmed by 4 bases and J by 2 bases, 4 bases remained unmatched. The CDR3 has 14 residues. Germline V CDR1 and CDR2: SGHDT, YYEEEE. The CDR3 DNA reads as TGTGCCAGCAGCAGGCGGGACAGGAACTATGGCTACACCTTC. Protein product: CASSRRDRNYGYTF.

CDR3: CASSSAAGRADNEQFF. The CDR3 bases are TGTGCCAGCAGCTCCGCCGCGGGGAGAGCCGACAATGAGCAGTTCTTC. This rearrangement joins TRBV11-3 to TRBJ2-1; tentatively, D is TRBD2 (6 bases). This CDR3 has 16 residues. Germline CDR1 and CDR2: SGHNT and YENEEA. V was trimmed by 4 bases and J by 5 bases, leaving 18 bases between them.

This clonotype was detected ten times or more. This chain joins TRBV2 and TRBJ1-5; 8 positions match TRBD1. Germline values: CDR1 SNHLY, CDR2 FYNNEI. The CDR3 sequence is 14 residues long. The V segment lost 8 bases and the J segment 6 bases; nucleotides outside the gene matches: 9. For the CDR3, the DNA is TGTGCCAGCCGGATCGACAGGGGAAGTCAGCCCCAGCATTTT. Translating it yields CASRIDRGSQPQHF.

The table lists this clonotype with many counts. CDR3 protein: CASSQLQESGSGYTF. The CDR3 DNA reads TGTGCCAGCAGCCAACTACAGGAATCGGGATCTGGCTACACCTTC. The chain carries TRBV3-1 and TRBJ1-2, with D tentatively TRBD1 (5 bases). The ends were cut back, 2 bases at V and 7 bases at J, with 17 bases in the middle. The length of the CDR3 is 15 residues. The germline gives CDR1 LGHDT, CDR2 YNNKEL (reference sequence). Combining the CDR3 with reference TRBV3-1 and TRBJ1-2 gives the whole variable domain DTAVSQTPKYLVTQMGNDKSIKCEQNLGHDTMYWYKQDSKKFLKIMFSYNNKELIINETVPNRFSPKSPDKAHLNLHINSLELGDSAVYFCASSQLQESGSGYTFGSGTRLTVV.

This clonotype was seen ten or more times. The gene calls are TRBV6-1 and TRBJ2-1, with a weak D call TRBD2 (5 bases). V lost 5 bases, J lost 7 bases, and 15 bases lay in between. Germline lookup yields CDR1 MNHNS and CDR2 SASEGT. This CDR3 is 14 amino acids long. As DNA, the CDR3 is TGTGCCAGCAGTTGGAGGATCTCTAGGAATGAGCAGTTCTTC. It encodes CASSWRISRNEQFF.

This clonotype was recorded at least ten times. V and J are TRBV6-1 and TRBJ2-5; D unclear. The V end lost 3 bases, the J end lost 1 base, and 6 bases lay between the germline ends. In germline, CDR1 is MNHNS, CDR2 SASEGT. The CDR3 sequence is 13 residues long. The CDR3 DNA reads TGTGCCAGCAGTGAGGGAAGCCAAGAGACCCAGTACTTC. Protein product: CASSEGSQETQYF.

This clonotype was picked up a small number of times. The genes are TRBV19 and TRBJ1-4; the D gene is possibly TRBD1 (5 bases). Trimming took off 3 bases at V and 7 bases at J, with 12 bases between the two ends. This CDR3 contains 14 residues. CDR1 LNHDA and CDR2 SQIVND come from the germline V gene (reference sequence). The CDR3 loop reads CASSIIWGSEKLFF. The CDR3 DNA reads TGTGCCAGTAGTATCATTTGGGGCTCTGAAAAACTGTTTTTT.

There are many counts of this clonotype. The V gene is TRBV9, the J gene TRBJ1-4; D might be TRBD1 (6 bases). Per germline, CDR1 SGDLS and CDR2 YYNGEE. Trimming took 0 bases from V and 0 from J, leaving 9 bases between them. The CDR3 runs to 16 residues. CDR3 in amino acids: CASSVGRTATNEKLFF. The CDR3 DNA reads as TGTGCCAGCAGCGTAGGTCGGACAGCAACTAATGAAAAACTGTTTTTT.

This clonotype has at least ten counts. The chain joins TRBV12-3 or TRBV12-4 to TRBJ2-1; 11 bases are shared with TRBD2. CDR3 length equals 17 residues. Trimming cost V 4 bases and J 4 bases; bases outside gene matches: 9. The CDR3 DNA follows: TGTGCCAGCAGTTCTCAATTACTAGCGGGAGTTTACAATGAGCAGTTCTTC. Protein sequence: CASSSQLLAGVYNEQFF.

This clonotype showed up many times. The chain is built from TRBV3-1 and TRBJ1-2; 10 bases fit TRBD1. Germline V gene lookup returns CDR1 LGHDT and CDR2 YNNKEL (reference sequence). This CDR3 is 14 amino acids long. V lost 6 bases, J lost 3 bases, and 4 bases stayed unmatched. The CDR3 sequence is CASRRQGADYGYTF. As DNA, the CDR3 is TGTGCCAGCAGAAGACAGGGGGCGGACTATGGCTACACCTTC.

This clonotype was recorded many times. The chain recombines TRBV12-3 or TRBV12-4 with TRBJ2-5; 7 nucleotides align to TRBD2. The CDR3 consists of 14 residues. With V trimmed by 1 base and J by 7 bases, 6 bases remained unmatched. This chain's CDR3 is CASSLGPSGRTQYF. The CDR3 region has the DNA TGTGCCAGCAGTTTAGGTCCTAGCGGTAGGACCCAGTACTTC.

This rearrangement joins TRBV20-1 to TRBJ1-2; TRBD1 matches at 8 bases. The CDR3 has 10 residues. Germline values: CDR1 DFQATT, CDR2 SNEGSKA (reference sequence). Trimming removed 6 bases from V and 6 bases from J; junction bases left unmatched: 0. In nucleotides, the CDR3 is TGCAGTGCGACAGGGGATGGCTACACCTTC. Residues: CSATGDGYTF.

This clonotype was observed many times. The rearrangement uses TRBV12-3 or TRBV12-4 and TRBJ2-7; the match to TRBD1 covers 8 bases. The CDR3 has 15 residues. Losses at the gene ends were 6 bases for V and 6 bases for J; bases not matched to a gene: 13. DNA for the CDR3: TGTGCCAGCAGGCCGAACCAGGGGGCGAAGGGCGAGCAGTACTTC. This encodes CASRPNQGAKGEQYF.

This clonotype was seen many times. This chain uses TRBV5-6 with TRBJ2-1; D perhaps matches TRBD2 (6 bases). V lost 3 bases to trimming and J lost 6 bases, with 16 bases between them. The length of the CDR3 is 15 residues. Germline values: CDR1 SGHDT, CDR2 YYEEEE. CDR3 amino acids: CASSYRDSIINEQFF. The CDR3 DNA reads TGTGCCAGCAGCTACCGGGACTCTATCATCAATGAGCAGTTCTTC.

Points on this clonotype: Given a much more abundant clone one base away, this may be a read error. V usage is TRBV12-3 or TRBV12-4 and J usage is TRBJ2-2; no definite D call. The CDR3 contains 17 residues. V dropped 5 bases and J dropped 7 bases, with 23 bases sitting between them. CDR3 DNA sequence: TGTGCCAGCAGTAGGCCGTTGGGGATGGAAAGGGTCGGGGAGCTGTTTTTT. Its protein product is CASSRPLGMERVGELFF.

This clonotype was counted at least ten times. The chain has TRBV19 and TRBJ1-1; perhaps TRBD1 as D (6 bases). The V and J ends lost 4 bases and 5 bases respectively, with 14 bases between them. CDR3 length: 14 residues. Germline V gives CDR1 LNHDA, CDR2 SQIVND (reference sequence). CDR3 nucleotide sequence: TGTGCCAGTAGTAGCCAGGACAGTAGGACTGAAGCTTTCTTT. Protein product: CASSSQDSRTEAFF.

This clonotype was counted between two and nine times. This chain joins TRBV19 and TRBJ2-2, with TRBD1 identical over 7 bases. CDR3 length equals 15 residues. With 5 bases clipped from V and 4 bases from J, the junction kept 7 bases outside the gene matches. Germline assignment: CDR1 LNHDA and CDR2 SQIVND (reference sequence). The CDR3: CASSAGSGGTGELFF. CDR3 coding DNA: TGTGCCAGTAGTGCTGGCTCAGGGGGCACCGGGGAGCTGTTTTTT.

Here the CDR3 reads CASSQVPGQTNYEQYF. The CDR3 region has the DNA TGTGCCAGCAGCCAAGTACCGGGACAGACTAACTACGAGCAGTACTTC. V usage is TRBV4-2 and J usage is TRBJ2-7; 7 nucleotides line up with TRBD1. The CDR3 length is 16 residues. V dropped 1 base and J dropped 3; count of bases not matched to a gene: 9. CDR1 is LGHNA and CDR2 is YNFKEQ in the germline V gene.

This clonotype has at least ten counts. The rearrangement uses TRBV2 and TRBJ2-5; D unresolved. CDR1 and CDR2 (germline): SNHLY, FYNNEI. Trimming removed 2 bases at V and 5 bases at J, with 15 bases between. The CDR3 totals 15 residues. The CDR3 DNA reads TGTGCCAGCAGTGAAAGGGCCTCTTCACTCGAGACCCAGTACTTC. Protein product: CASSERASSLETQYF.

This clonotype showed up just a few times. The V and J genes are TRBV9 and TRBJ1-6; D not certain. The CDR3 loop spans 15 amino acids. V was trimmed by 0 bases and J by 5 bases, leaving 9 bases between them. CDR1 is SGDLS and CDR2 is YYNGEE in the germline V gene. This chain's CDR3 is CASSVAQWHNSPLHF. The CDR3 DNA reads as TGTGCCAGCAGCGTAGCTCAGTGGCATAATTCACCCCTCCACTTT.

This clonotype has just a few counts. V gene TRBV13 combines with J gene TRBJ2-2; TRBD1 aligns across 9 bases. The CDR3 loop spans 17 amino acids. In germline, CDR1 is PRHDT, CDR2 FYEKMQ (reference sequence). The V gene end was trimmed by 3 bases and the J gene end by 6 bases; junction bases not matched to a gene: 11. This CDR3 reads CASSFQGTGKLAGELFF. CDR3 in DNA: TGTGCCAGCAGCTTTCAGGGGACAGGGAAACTTGCCGGGGAGCTGTTTTTT.

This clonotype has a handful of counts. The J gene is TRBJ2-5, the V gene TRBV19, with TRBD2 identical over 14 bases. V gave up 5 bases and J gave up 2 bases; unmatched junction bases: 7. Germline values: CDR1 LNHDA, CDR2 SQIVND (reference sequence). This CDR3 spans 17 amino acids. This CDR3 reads CASSPGTSGSRQETQYF. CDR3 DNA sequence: TGTGCCAGTAGTCCGGGGACTAGCGGGAGTAGACAAGAGACCCAGTACTTC.

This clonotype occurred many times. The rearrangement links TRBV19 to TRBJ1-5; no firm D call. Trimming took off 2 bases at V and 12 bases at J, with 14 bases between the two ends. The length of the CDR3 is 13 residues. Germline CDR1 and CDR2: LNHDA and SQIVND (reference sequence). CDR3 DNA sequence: TGTGCCAGTAGTATAACTGGACGGGAGCTCCAGCATTTT. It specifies CASSITGRELQHF. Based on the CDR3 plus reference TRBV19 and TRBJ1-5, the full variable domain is DGGITQSPKYLFRKEGQNVTLSCEQNLNHDAMYWYRQDPGQGLRLIYYSQIVNDFQKGDIAEGYSVSREKKESFPLTVTSAQKNPTAFYLCASSITGRELQHFGDGTRLSIL.

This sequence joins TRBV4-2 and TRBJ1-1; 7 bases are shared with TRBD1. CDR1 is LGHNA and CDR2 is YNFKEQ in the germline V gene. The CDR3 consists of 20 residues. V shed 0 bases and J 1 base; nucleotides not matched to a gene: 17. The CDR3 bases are TGTGCCAGCAGCCAAGAAAGGGGCAGGGGGGGATTAGGGGGGAACACTGAAGCTTTCTTT. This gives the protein CASSQERGRGGLGGNTEAFF.

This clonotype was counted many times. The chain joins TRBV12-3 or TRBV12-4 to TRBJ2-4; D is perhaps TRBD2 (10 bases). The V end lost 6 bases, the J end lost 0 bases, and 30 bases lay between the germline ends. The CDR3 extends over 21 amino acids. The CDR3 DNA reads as TGTGCCAGCAGCTACAGGGGGCGCGGTAGCGGGGGGACCCTAGCCAAAAACATTCAGTACTTC. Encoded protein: CASSYRGRGSGGTLAKNIQYF.

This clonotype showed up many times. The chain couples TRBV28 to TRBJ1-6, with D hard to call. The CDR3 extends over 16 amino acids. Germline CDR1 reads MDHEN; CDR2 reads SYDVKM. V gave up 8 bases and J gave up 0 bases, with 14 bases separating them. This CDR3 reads CASAVGWSSYNSPLHF. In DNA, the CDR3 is TGTGCCAGCGCCGTAGGATGGAGCTCCTATAATTCACCCCTCCACTTT.

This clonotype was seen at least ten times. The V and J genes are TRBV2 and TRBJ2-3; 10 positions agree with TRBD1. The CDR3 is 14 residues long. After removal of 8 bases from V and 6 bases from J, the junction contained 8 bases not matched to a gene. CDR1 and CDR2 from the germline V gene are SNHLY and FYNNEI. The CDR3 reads CASAAGTGVDTQYF. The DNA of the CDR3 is TGTGCCAGCGCGGCCGGGACAGGGGTGGATACGCAGTATTTT.

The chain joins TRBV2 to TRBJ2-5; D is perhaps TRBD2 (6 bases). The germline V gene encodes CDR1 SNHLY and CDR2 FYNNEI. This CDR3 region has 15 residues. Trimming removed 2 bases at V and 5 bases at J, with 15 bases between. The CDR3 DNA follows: TGTGCCAGCAGTGAAAGCGTCGGGAGAGGGGAGACCCAGTACTTC. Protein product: CASSESVGRGETQYF.

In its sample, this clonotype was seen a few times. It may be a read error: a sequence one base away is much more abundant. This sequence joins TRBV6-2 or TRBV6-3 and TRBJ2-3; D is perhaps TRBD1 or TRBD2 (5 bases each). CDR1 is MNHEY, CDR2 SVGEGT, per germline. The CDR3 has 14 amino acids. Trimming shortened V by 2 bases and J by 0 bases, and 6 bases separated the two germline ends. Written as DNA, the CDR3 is TGTGCCAGCAGTTACGGGGACAGCACAGATACGCAGTATTTT. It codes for CASSYGDSTDTQYF.

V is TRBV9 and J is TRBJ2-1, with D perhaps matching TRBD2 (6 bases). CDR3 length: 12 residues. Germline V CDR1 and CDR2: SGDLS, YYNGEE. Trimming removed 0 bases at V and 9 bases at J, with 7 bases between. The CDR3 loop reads CASSVAEGEQFF. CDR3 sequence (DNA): TGTGCCAGCAGCGTAGCGGAGGGTGAGCAGTTCTTC.

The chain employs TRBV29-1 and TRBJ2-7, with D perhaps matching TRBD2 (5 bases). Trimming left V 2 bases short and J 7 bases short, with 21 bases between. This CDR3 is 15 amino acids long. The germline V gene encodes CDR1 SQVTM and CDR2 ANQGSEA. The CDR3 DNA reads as TGCAGCGTTGAATTCCAGATGGGAGTCCCGGGGGAGCAGTACTTC. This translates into CSVEFQMGVPGEQYF.